This paragraph reports one TCR beta chain. Its antigen is not known. The data were obtained in a study of shared clonotypes between healthy human individuals. On the study more broadly: A donor's plate count was three for CD4 naive and three for CD4 memory; CD8 naive had two and CD8 memory one.

Study results and limitations: Only a few donors were included, so the genetic and exposure-history diversity represented was limited.

Method: immunoSEQ multiplex PCR; TCRdb's copy keeps in-frame clones and lacks some. The table lists around 100,000 clones, roughly 66% of them singletons. Per the germline V gene, CDR1 is SNHLY and CDR2 is FYNNEI. After removal of 5 bases from V and 0 bases from J, the junction contained 9 bases not matched to a gene. This CDR3 is built from 16 residues. The sample comprised memory CD8+ T cells sorted from blood. Subset of the sample: CD45RO+ cells pooled with CCR7-negative TemRA cells. This sequence originates from a woman aged 25 to 39 in good health. This sequence joins TRBV2 and TRBJ1-1; 7 bases are shared with TRBD1. This CDR3 reads CASSLQGGQMNTEAFF. CDR3 bases: TGTGCCAGCAGTCTTCAGGGGGGACAGATGAACACTGAAGCTTTCTTT.